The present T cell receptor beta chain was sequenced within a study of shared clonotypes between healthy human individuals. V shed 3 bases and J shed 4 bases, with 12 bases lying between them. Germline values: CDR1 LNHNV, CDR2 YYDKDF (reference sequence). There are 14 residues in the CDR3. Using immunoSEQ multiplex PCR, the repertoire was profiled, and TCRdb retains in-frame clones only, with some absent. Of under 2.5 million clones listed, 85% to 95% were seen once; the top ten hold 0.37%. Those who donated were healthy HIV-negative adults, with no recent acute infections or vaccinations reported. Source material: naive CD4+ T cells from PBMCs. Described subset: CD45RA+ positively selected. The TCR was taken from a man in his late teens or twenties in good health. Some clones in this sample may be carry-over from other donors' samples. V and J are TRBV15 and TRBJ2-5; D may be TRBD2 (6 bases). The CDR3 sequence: CATSRASGVETQYF. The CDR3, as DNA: TGTGCCACCAGCAGGGCGTCGGGGGTAGAGACCCAGTACTTC.